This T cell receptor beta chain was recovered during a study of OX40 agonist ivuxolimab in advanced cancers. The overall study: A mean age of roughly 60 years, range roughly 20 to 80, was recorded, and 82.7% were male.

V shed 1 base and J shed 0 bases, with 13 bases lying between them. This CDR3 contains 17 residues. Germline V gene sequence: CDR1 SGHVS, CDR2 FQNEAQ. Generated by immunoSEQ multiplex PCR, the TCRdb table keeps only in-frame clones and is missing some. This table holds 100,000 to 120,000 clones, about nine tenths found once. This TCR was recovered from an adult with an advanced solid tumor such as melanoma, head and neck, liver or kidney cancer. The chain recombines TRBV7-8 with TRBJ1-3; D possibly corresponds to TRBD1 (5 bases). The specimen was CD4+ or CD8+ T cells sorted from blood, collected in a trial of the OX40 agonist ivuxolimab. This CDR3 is CASSLGDPTASGNTIYF. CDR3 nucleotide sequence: TGTGCCAGCAGCTTAGGGGATCCGACAGCCTCTGGAAACACCATATATTTT.